This T cell receptor (beta chain) derives from a study of blood T cell repertoires in COVID-19. Turning to the study itself: Some COVID-19 samples were acute and others convalescent; all came from the United States, Italy and Spain. The cDNA or gDNA used as material had been derived from T cells, B-cell-depleted T cells, or PBMCs.

The length of the CDR3 is 12 residues. The germline gives CDR1 SGHRS, CDR2 YFSETQ. V lost 3 bases to trimming and J lost 5 bases, with 8 bases between them. Original analysis: Estimation of nucleated cell counts was performed using reference gene primer amplification. Produced via immunoSEQ multiplex PCR; TCRdb's table is partial and in-frame only. D and trimming come from the DNA, and the V and J calls and clone size come from that table. The table lists tens of thousands of clones, around nine tenths of them singletons, with roughly 13% in the top ten. The J gene is TRBJ2-5, the V gene TRBV5-1; D remains ambiguous. The sequencing sample was made of peripheral blood. The sequence derives from a human donor with active COVID-19. The donor label of this sample is uncertain. The CDR3 bases are TGCGCCAGCAGCTATTCTCGGGAGACCCAGTACTTC. The encoded protein is CASSYSRETQYF.